Each of the 8 T cell receptor beta chains below was sequenced from the same sample in a study of shared clonotypes between healthy human individuals. Profiling relied on immunoSEQ multiplex PCR, and the TCRdb table lists in-frame clones only, not all of them. Of about 700,000 clones listed, over 65% are singletons. Sequencing input: memory CD4+ T cells sorted from blood. The subset is: CD45RA-negative fraction. Receptors were obtained from a woman in her 30s in good health.

Points on this clone: This CDR3 is also generated by other DNA sequences in the sample. The gene calls are TRBV18 and TRBJ2-3; D may be TRBD2 (6 bases). V dropped 6 bases and J dropped 0 bases, with 13 bases sitting between them. Germline CDR1 KGHSH, CDR2 LQKENI. The CDR3 length is 15 residues. CDR3 coding DNA: TGTGCCAGCTCCCCCGGAGGGGCCAGCACAGATACGCAGTATTTT. This encodes CASSPGGASTDTQYF. The full variable domain, with the rest looked up from reference TRBV18 and TRBJ2-3, is NAGVMQNPRHLVRRRGQEARLRCSPMKGHSHVYWYRQLPEEGLKFMVYLQKENIIDESGMPKERFSAEFPKEGPSILRIQQVVRGDSAAYFCASSPGGASTDTQYFGPGTRLTVL.

The chain employs TRBV5-1 and TRBJ2-3; D is undetermined. The length of the CDR3 is 16 residues. From germline, CDR1 is SGHRS and CDR2 YFSETQ. V shed 0 bases and J shed 2 bases, with 13 bases lying between them. CDR3 amino acids: CASSLAGYPTTDTQYF. The DNA of the CDR3 is TGCGCCAGCAGCTTGGCCGGCTACCCTACCACAGATACGCAGTATTTT.

The V and J genes are TRBV10-1 and TRBJ2-3; D is perhaps TRBD1 (5 bases). This CDR3 contains 14 residues. CDR1 and CDR2 from the germline V gene are WNHNN and SYGVQD (reference sequence). Deletions cut 3 bases from V and 6 bases from J, with 13 bases between. CDR3 DNA sequence: TGCGCCAGCAGTGACCCAGGGCCCCCGGATACGCAGTATTTT. Translation: CASSDPGPPDTQYF.

The CDR3 region is CAISLAGASDTQYF. DNA of the CDR3: TGTGCCATCAGTCTAGCGGGAGCGTCAGATACGCAGTATTTT. This sequence joins TRBV10-3 and TRBJ2-3, with 10 bases fitting TRBD2. CDR1 and CDR2 from the germline V gene are ENHRY and SYGVKD. CDR3 length: 14 residues. The V and J ends lost 5 bases and 4 bases, in that order; junction bases with no gene match: 3.

This clone has a count of ten or more. The gene calls are TRBV1 and TRBJ2-7; the DNA was not compared with TRBD1, the D call given in the table. TRBV1 corresponds to a pseudogene. The CDR3 has 17 amino acids. This CDR3 is CTSSWTGGARFSYEQYF. The CDR3 region has the DNA TGCACCAGCAGCTGGACAGGGGGCGCACGTTTTTCCTACGAGCAGTACTTC.

On this clone: In the same sample, other DNA sequences code for this CDR3. The chain uses TRBV7-3 and TRBJ2-1, with D possibly TRBD2 on 5 matching bases. Per germline, CDR1 SGHTA and CDR2 FQGTGA. V was shortened by 3 bases and J by 0 bases, with 9 bases between the two germline ends. The CDR3 runs 15 residues. CDR3 coding DNA: TGTGCCAGCAGCTTCAGCGGAGGCTCCTACAATGAGCAGTTCTTC. As protein: CASSFSGGSYNEQFF.

The table lists this clone with many counts. At one end the junction does not follow the germline gene, possibly because of a read error. The chain links TRBV5-1 to TRBJ2-1, with D tentatively TRBD1 (5 bases). CDR3 length: 15 residues. Germline values: CDR1 SGHRS, CDR2 YFSETQ. Written as DNA, the CDR3 is TGCGCCAGCAGTTTGGACACCCCGACCTACAATGAGCAGTTCTTC. It encodes CASSLDTPTYNEQFF.

The genes are TRBV10-3 and TRBJ2-7; 9 bases fit TRBD1. V dropped 6 bases and J dropped 4; count of bases not matched to a gene: 10. This CDR3 has 15 residues. Germline CDR1 reads ENHRY; CDR2 reads SYGVKD. The DNA for the CDR3 is TGTGCCATCAGGGAACCACAGGGGGCCCTATACGAGCAGTACTTC. The encoded protein is CAIREPQGALYEQYF.